This TCR beta chain was recorded in a study of blood T cell repertoires in COVID-19. Background on the study: The United States, Italy and Spain were the sources of the acute and convalescent COVID-19 samples. Sources were T cells, B-cell-depleted T cells, or PBMCs; the material itself was cDNA or gDNA.

The CDR3 covers 14 residues. CDR1 GTSNPN and CDR2 SVGIG come from the germline V gene (reference sequence). The V end lost 0 bases, the J end lost 6 bases, and 14 bases lay between the germline ends. Under the authors' procedure: How many nucleated cells were present was estimated from reference gene primer amplification. The assay was immunoSEQ multiplex PCR, and TCRdb's table has in-frame clones only and misses some. V and J calls plus clone size are reproduced from that table; the DNA served to infer D and trimming. The top ten hold roughly 4% of the sample, which has 120,000 to 150,000 clones, around 83% seen once.

The clonotype comes from an elderly woman with acute or convalescent COVID-19. The sample was peripheral blood. This rearrangement joins TRBV30 to TRBJ1-2; D possibly corresponds to TRBD1 (5 bases). In nucleotides, the CDR3 is TGTGCCTGGAGTGTACTCGGACATGCCGATGGCTACACCTTC. Translation gives CAWSVLGHADGYTF.